This T cell receptor (beta chain) was recovered during a study of technical replicates of blood from several donors. Produced via immunoSEQ multiplex PCR; TCRdb's table is partial and in-frame only. Among about 80,000 clones listed, approximately 90% were seen once. CDR3 length: 14 amino acids. From germline, CDR1 is MNHNY and CDR2 SVGAGI (reference sequence). The ends were cut back, 2 bases at V and 8 bases at J, with 12 bases in the middle. The receptor comes from a human donor in good health. V usage is TRBV6-6 and J usage is TRBJ1-4; no clear D. The sequencing input was T cells isolated from PBMCs. The CDR3 region has the DNA TGTGCCAGCAGTTACCGATTTACCGGGGAAAAACTGTTTTTT. Protein: CASSYRFTGEKLFF.